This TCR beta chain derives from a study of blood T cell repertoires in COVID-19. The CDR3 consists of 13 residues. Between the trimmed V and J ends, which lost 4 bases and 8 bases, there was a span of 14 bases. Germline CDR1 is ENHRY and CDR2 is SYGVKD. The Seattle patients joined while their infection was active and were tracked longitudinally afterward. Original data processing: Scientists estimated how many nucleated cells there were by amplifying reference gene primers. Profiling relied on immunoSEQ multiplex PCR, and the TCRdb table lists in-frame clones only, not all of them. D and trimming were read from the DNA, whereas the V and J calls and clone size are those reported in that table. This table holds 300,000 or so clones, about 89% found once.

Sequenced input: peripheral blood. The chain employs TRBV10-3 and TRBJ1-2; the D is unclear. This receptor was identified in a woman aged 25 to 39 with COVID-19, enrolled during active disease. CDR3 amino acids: CAISASFENGYTF. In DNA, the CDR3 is TGTGCCATCAGTGCTTCTTTCGAGAACGGCTACACCTTC.